The subject of this entry is one TCR beta chain. The sample belongs to a study of cytomegalovirus exposure and HLA in healthy donors. Primers included in the PCR were 60 Vbeta and 13 Jbeta primers. The data were produced by immunoSEQ multiplex PCR, yet TCRdb's version contains in-frame clones alone and is incomplete. Among a few hundred thousand clones, around 80% were seen once, and the ten largest hold 2.9%. Germline-derived CDR1 and CDR2 are SNHLY and FYNNEI. This CDR3 is built from 16 residues. The J segment lost 4 bases and the V segment lost 7 bases, leaving 12 bases of the junction unmatched. The source of this sequence is a man aged 25-45 years in good health and CMV-seronegative. The V call is TRBV2, the J call TRBJ1-2, with 10 positions matching TRBD1. Material: PBMCs. In nucleotides, the CDR3 is TGTGCCAGCACTGGGGGGGACAGGGGTGATCGCTATGGCTACACCTTC. It encodes CASTGGDRGDRYGYTF.